These 9 T cell receptor beta chains share one sample of origin, sequenced in a study of CD8+ T cells in alopecia areata. Extracted from the samples, RNA was reverse transcribed into cDNA to serve as the sequencing template. Produced via immunoSEQ multiplex PCR; TCRdb's table is partial and in-frame only. The sample lists 150,000 or so clones, 50% to 60% occurring once. Material for sequencing was CD4+ T cells sorted from blood. The origin of the receptors is a human donor in good health.

This clone was seen a handful of times. This chain joins TRBV25-1 and TRBJ2-1; D unresolved. The CDR3 length is 10 residues. The germline CDR1 and CDR2 sequences are MGHDK and SYGVNS. Trimming left V 9 bases short and J 5 bases short, with 5 bases between. The CDR3 DNA sequence: TGTGCCAGGGTCAACAATGAGCAGTTCTTC. As protein: CARVNNEQFF.

The rearrangement uses TRBV6-6 and TRBJ2-6, with D possibly being TRBD1 or TRBD2 (5 bases each). The V end was cut by 0 bases, the J end by 3 bases, with 9 bases between. Germline V lookup: CDR1 MNHNY, CDR2 SVGAGI (reference sequence). CDR3 length: 16 amino acids. The CDR3 bases are TGTGCCAGCAGTTACTCGGCAGGGAGTGGGGCCAACGTCCTGACTTTC. It yields the protein CASSYSAGSGANVLTF.

About this clone itself: Other DNA sequences in the same sample also yield this CDR3. The CDR3, as DNA: TGCAGCGTTGTTGCTGGGGCCAACGTCCTGACTTTC. This translates into CSVVAGANVLTF. The V call is TRBV29-1, the J call TRBJ2-6; no definite D call. CDR1 is SQVTM, CDR2 ANQGSEA, per germline. Between the trimmed V and J ends, which lost 4 bases and 2 bases, there was a span of 3 bases. The CDR3 sequence is 12 residues long.

In this sample, this clone is medium-sized. In DNA form, the CDR3 reads TGTGCCAGCGCCCTAGCTTCTCAGGGCGGCGAGACCCAGTACTTC. Its translation is CASALASQGGETQYF. The chain has TRBV5-6 and TRBJ2-5; tentatively, D is TRBD1 or TRBD2 (5 bases each). The CDR3 totals 15 residues. The germline V gene has CDR1 SGHDT and CDR2 YYEEEE. Trimming pared 7 bases from V and 5 bases from J, leaving 21 bases between.

This chain links TRBV6-1 with TRBJ1-1; no clear D gene. CDR1 is MNHNS and CDR2 is SASEGT in the germline V gene. Trimming took off 1 base at V and 2 bases at J, with 11 bases between the two ends. The CDR3 has 15 amino acids. The CDR3 bases are TGTGCCAGCAGTGAAGTGTGGGTAATAAACACTGAAGCTTTCTTT. Translation: CASSEVWVINTEAFF.

The V gene is TRBV29-1, the J gene TRBJ2-3; 7 nucleotides line up with TRBD2. CDR3 length: 15 amino acids. Germline V gene lookup returns CDR1 SQVTM and CDR2 ANQGSEA. With V trimmed by 0 bases and J by 5 bases, 8 bases remained unmatched. CDR3 residues: CSVEERRGRGDTQYF. CDR3 DNA sequence: TGCAGCGTTGAAGAGCGGCGGGGGAGGGGAGATACGCAGTATTTT.

This chain uses TRBV25-1 with TRBJ1-2; 9 bases are shared with TRBD1. Germline trimming cut 8 bases from V and 8 bases from J; bases unmatched to any gene: 6. The germline V gene encodes CDR1 MGHDK and CDR2 SYGVNS. CDR3 length: 12 amino acids. The CDR3 reads CASGDRVSGYTF. Here the CDR3 DNA reads TGTGCCAGCGGGGACAGGGTATCGGGCTACACCTTC.

The rearrangement joins TRBV5-1 to TRBJ2-7, with TRBD2 matching over 10 bases. This CDR3 contains 15 residues. In germline, CDR1 is SGHRS, CDR2 YFSETQ. V was pared by 4 bases and J by 1 base, with 5 bases of the junction left unmatched. The CDR3 nucleotides read TGCGCCAGCAGCCTAAATAGCGGGAGGTCCTACGAGCAGTACTTC. Translation: CASSLNSGRSYEQYF.

The chain employs TRBV19 and TRBJ2-6; a possible D gene is TRBD2 (6 bases). CDR1 is LNHDA, CDR2 SQIVND, per germline (reference sequence). Trimming pared 4 bases from V and 2 bases from J, leaving 9 bases between. This CDR3 comprises 15 residues. The CDR3 sequence: CASSRGGAGANVLTF. CDR3 nucleotides: TGTGCCAGTAGTAGGGGAGGTGCTGGGGCCAACGTCCTGACTTTC.